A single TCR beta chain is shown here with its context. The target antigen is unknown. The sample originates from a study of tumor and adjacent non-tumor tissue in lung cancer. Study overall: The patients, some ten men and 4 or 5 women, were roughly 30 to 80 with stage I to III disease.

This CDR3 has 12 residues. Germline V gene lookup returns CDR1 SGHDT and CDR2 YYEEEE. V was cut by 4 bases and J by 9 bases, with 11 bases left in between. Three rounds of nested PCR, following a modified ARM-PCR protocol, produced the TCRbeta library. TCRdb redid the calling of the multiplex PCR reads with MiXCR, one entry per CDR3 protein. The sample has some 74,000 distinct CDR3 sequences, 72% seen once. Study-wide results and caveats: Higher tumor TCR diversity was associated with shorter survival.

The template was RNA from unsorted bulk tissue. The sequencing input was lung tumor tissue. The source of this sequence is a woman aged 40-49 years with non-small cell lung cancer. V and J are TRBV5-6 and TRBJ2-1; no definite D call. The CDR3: CASSHGQGEQFF. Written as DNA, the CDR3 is TGTGCCAGCAGCCACGGGCAAGGTGAGCAGTTCTTC.